This TCR beta chain was sequenced for a study of esophageal squamous cell carcinoma under preoperative chemotherapy. About the study: Samples included peripheral blood T cells as well as tumor-infiltrating lymphocytes.

Regarding this clonotype: What it binds is unknown. Mismatch with germline at one junction end may stem from a read error.

One entry per CDR3 protein, called by TCRdb with MiXCR from the PCR reads. The data contain around 11,000 distinct CDR3 sequences, roughly 65% of them singletons. Time point reported: after preoperative PTX-NDP chemotherapy. Patients received paclitaxel-nedaplatin as preoperative chemotherapy before surgery. Germline V lookup: CDR1 MNHNS, CDR2 SASEGT. The CDR3 length is 12 residues. Study-level points and caveats: Peripheral T cells showed a significant TCR diversity increase after chemotherapy, unlike tumor-infiltrating lymphocytes. Paclitaxel-nedaplatin therapy caused immediate, substantial clonotype frequency changes.

The chain carries TRBV6-1 and TRBJ2-1; D is ambiguous. The DNA end is a closer match to TRBJ2-3, so the J assignment may be wrong. The sequence was collected from a human donor with esophageal squamous cell carcinoma. The donor label of this sample is uncertain. Sample collection was performed from a patient given preoperative chemotherapy. CDR3 sequence reads: CASRVSTDKQYF. CDR3 bases: TGTGCCAGCAGGGTGAGCACCGATAAGCAGTATTTT.